Included here is one T cell receptor (beta chain) sequence, with context. Per the authors' pipeline: Amplification from reference gene primers served as the basis for estimated nucleated cell counts. Assay used: immunoSEQ multiplex PCR; TCRdb lists only in-frame clones, some missing. That table supplies the V and J calls and clone size; D and trimming were determined from the DNA. The sample contains just under 65,000 clones, approximately 80% of which appear only once. Seattle patients were enrolled while actively infected and followed longitudinally. This record belongs to a study of blood T cell repertoires in COVID-19. Across the whole study: Sites in the United States, Italy and Spain provided acute and convalescent COVID-19 samples. From T cells, B-cell-depleted T cells, or PBMCs came the material, which was cDNA or gDNA.

CDR3 length equals 15 residues. Germline CDR1 SGDLS, CDR2 YYNGEE. The V end was cut by 4 bases, the J end by 3 bases, with 17 bases between. The chain recombines TRBV9 with TRBJ2-7; possibly TRBD2 for D (5 bases). Sequencing was done on a sample of peripheral blood. The TCR comes from a man between 60 and 70 years old with COVID-19, enrolled during active disease. In DNA form, the CDR3 reads TGTGCCAGCAGCCCAAGGGAGAGGGTAGGCTACGAGCAGTACTTC. This encodes CASSPRERVGYEQYF.